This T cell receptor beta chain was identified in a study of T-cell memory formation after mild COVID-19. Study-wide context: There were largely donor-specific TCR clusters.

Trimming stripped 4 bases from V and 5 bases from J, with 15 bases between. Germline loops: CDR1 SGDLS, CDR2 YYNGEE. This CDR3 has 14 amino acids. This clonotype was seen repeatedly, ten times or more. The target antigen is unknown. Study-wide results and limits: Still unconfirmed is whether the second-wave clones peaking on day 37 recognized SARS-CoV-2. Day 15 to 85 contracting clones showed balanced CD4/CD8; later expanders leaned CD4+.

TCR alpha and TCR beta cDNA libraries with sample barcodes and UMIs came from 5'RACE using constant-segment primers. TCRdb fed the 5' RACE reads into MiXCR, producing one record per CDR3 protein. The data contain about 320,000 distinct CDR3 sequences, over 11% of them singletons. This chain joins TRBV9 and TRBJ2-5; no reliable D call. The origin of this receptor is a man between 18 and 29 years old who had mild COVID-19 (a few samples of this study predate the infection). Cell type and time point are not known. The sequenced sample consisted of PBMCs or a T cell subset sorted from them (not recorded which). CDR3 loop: CASSTGPLGETQYF. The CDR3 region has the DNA TGTGCCAGCAGCACCGGCCCCCTCGGGGAGACCCAGTACTTC.